A single TCR beta chain is shown here with its context. The entry originates in a study of long-term antiretroviral therapy in people with HIV. Trimming removed 2 bases at V and 3 bases at J, with 19 bases between. The CDR3 is 17 residues long. The V gene's germline CDR1 is LNHDA and CDR2 SQIVND (reference sequence). immunoSEQ v3.0 was run at survey level. TCRdb's copy holds only in-frame clones and misses some; the assay was immunoSEQ multiplex PCR. Of more than 35,000 clones listed, less than 90% are singletons. Sequenced here: unsorted PBMCs, sampled just before starting antiretroviral therapy. The V and J genes are TRBV19 and TRBJ1-2, with unresolved D. The clonotype was recovered from a woman under 30 with HIV. The CDR3, as DNA: TGTGCCAGTAGTATAATTGTAGGCCCCGGTGGGGACTATGGCTACACCTTC. Protein: CASSIIVGPGGDYGYTF.